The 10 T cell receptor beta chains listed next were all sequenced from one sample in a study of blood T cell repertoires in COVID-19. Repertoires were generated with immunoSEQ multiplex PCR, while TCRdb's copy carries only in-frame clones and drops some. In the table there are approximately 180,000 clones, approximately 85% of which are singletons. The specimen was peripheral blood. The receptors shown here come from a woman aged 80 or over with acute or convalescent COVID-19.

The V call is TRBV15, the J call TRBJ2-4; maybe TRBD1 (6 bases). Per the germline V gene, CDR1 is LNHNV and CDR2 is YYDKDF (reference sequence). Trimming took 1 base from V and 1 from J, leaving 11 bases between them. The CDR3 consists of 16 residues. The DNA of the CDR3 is TGTGCCACCAGCAGAGCAGGGGTGGATGCCAAAAACATTCAGTACTTC. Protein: CATSRAGVDAKNIQYF.

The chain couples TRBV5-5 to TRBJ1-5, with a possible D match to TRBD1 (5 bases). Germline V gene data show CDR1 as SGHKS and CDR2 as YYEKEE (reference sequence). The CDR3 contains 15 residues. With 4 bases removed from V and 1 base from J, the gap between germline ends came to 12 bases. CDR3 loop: CASSPGGGSNQPQHF. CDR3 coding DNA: TGTGCCAGCAGCCCTGGGGGGGGGAGCAATCAGCCCCAGCATTTT.

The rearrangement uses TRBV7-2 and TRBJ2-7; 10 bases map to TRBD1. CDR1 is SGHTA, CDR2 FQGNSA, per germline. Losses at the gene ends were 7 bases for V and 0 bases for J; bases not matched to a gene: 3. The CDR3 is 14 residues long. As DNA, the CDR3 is TGTGCCAGCACCCGGACAGGGGGCTCCTACGAGCAGTACTTC. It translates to CASTRTGGSYEQYF.

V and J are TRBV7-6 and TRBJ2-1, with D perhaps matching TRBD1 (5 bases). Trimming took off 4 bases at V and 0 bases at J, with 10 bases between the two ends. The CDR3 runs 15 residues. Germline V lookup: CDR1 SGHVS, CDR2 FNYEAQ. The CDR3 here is CASSYAQGSYNEQFF. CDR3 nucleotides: TGTGCCAGCAGCTACGCTCAGGGCTCCTACAATGAGCAGTTCTTC.

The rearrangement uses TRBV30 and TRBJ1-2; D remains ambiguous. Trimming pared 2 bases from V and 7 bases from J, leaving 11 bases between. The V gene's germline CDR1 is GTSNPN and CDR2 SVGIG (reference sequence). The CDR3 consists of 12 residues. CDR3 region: CAWSLTVGGYTF. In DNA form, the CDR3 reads TGTGCCTGGAGTCTAACCGTTGGTGGCTACACCTTC.

CDR3 DNA sequence: TGTGCCAGCAGCGACAGGGTGGGGGTGGCCCTCCACTTT. It encodes CASSDRVGVALHF. The chain carries TRBV9 and TRBJ1-6; D may be TRBD1 (6 bases). This CDR3 comprises 13 residues. Germline CDR1 is SGDLS and CDR2 is YYNGEE. V gave up 3 bases and J gave up 14 bases, with 15 bases separating them.

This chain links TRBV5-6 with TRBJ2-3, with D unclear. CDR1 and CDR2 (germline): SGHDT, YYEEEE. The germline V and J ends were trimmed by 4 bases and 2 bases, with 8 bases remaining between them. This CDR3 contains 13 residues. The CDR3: CASSVQITDTQYF. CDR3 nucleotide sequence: TGTGCCAGCAGCGTCCAGATCACAGATACGCAGTATTTT. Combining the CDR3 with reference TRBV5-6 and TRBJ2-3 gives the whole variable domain DAGVTQSPTHLIKTRGQQVTLRCSPKSGHDTVSWYQQALGQGPQFIFQYYEEEERQRGNFPDRFSGHQFPNYSSELNVNALLLGDSALYLCASSVQITDTQYFGPGTRLTVL.

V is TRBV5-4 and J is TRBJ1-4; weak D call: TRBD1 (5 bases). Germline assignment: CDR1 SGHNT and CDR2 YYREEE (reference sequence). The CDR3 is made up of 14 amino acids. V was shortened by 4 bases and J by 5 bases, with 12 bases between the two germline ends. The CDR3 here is CASSGGGKNEKLFF. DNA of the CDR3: TGTGCCAGCAGCGGGGGAGGGAAGAATGAAAAACTGTTTTTT.

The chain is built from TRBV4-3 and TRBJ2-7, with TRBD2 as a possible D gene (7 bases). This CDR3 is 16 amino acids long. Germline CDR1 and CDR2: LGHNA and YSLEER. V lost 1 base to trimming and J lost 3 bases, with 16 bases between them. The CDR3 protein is CASSQGRGRGLYEQYF. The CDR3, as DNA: TGCGCCAGCAGCCAAGGGAGGGGGAGGGGCCTCTACGAGCAGTACTTC.

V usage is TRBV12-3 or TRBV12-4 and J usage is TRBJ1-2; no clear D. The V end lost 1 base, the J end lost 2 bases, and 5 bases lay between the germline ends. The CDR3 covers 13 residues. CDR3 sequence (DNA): TGTGCCAGCAGTTTAGAGGAGAACTATGGCTACACCTTC. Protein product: CASSLEENYGYTF.